This T cell receptor beta chain was found in a study of shared clonotypes between healthy human individuals. The wider study: Per donor, CD8 memory used one plate, CD8 naive used two, CD4 memory used three and CD4 naive used three.

V dropped 4 bases and J dropped 9 bases, with 9 bases sitting between them. Germline assignment: CDR1 MNHNS and CDR2 SASEGT. The CDR3 extends over 12 amino acids. Across several immunoSEQ plates, the genomic DNA of each subset was split evenly. Per the original methods: Filtering was not the same, since immunoSEQ gave junction-only sequences without quality scores. TCRdb's copy holds only in-frame clones and misses some; the assay was immunoSEQ multiplex PCR. The DNA gave D and trimming, while V, J and clone size come from that table. The data contain around 1,900,000 clones, over 85% of them seen just once; the ten biggest clones take up less than 2%. Positively selected for CCR7, the CD45RO-negative cells used as naive CD8 cells excluded terminally differentiated effector memory CD45RA+ cells. In this sample, this clone turned up once.

The TCR originated in a man between 18 and 35 years old in good health. Some clones in this sample may be carry-over from other donors' samples. The chain joins TRBV6-1 to TRBJ2-2; the D gene is possibly TRBD2 (5 bases). Sequencing used naive CD8+ T cells from PBMCs. The CDR3 region is CASSGTGRELFF. In nucleotides, the CDR3 is TGTGCCAGCAGTGGGACTGGAAGGGAGCTGTTTTTT.